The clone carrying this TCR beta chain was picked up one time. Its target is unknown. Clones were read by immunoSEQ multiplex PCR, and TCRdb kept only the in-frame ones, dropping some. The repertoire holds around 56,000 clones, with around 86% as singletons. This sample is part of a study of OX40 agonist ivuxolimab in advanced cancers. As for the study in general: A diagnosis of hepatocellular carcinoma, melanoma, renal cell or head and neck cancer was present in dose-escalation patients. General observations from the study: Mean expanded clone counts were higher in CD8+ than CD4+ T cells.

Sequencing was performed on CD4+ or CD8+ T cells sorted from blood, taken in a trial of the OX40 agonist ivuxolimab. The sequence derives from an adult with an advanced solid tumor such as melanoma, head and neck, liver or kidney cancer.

CDR3 in DNA: TGCGCCAGCAGCCAAGATGGCGGCAGGGGGCGGGCTGGGGCCAACGTCCTGACTTTC. It yields the protein CASSQDGGRGRAGANVLTF. V is TRBV4-1 and J is TRBJ2-6; 8 bases line up with TRBD1. CDR1 is MGHRA, CDR2 YSYEKL, per germline. The CDR3 has 19 amino acids. The V segment lost 0 bases and the J segment 2 bases; nucleotides outside the gene matches: 9.